These 11 T cell receptor beta chains were sequenced from one sample in a study of T cell repertoires in cytomegalovirus infection. TCRdb re-derived calls from the reads in MiXCR, one entry per CDR3 protein. The table shows approximately 500,000 distinct CDR3 sequences, with roughly 10% occurring only once. Sequenced material: PBMCs. These receptors all stem from a human donor in good health (CMV status not recorded). Some clones in this sample may be carry-over from other donors' samples.

V and J are TRBV19 and TRBJ1-4; D perhaps matches TRBD1 (5 bases). This CDR3 is built from 15 residues. Germline CDR1 is LNHDA and CDR2 is SQIVND (reference sequence). Trimming took off 2 bases at V and 1 base at J, with 8 bases between the two ends. The CDR3 is CASSIRRGTNEKLFF. In nucleotides, the CDR3 is TGTGCCAGTAGTATAAGAAGGGGAACTAATGAAAAACTGTTTTTT.

With regard to this clonotype: A much larger clone sits a single nucleotide away, making a read error possible. This chain uses TRBV20-1 with TRBJ2-7; D remains unclear. Germline CDR1 and CDR2: DFQATT and SNEGSKA (reference sequence). CDR3 length: 12 amino acids. With 5 bases removed from V and 6 bases from J, the gap between germline ends came to 14 bases. CDR3 DNA: TGCAGTGCTGCCCAAGGGTTAGGCGAGCAGTACTTC. This translates into CSAAQGLGEQYF.

This clonotype was detected many times. This CDR3 reads CATDRVMNTEAFF. CDR3 DNA sequence: TGTGCCACGGACAGGGTTATGAACACTGAAGCTTTCTTT. V and J are TRBV28 and TRBJ1-1; 8 nucleotides agree with TRBD1. V trimming: 10 bases; J trimming: 0 bases; junction bases outside the gene matches: 4. Germline V gene data show CDR1 as MDHEN and CDR2 as SYDVKM. CDR3 length: 13 residues.

CDR3 sequence: CATSREIAGFLAKNIQYF. The DNA for the CDR3 is TGTGCCACCAGCAGAGAGATAGCGGGATTCTTAGCCAAAAACATTCAGTACTTC. The chain carries TRBV15 and TRBJ2-4; 8 bases agree with TRBD2. The ends lost 0 bases at V and 0 bases at J; junction bases unmatched: 7. The CDR3 runs 18 residues. Looked up from germline, CDR1 is LNHNV and CDR2 is YYDKDF (reference sequence).

Many counts were recorded for this clonotype. The genes are TRBV20-1 and TRBJ2-1, with a possible D match to TRBD2 (5 bases). Trimming removed 6 bases at V and 6 bases at J, with 21 bases between. Germline CDR1 reads DFQATT; CDR2 reads SNEGSKA (reference sequence). CDR3 size: 15 residues. The CDR3 bases are TGCAGTGCCCCATATCCGGGTGGGAGCCCCAATGAGCAGTTCTTC. Amino acids: CSAPYPGGSPNEQFF.

Ten or more counts support this clonotype. This chain uses TRBV23-1 with TRBJ2-7; D remains ambiguous. TRBV23-1 is identified as an open reading frame with a role that is uncertain. This CDR3 has 8 residues. CDR3 amino acids: CASSQPTV. The CDR3 nucleotides read TGCGCCAGCAGTCAACCGACGGTA.

This clonotype was counted many times. J is TRBJ1-5 and V is TRBV30; TRBD1 matches at 9 bases. Trimming took 3 bases from V and 7 from J; bases not matched to a gene: 4. The CDR3 covers 13 residues. Germline CDR1 GTSNPN, CDR2 SVGIG (reference sequence). CDR3 nucleotides: TGTGCCTGGAGCACAGGGGGCAGACAGCCCCAGCATTTT. Translation: CAWSTGGRQPQHF.

This clonotype has more than one count but fewer than ten. This chain uses TRBV25-1 with TRBJ2-2; D unresolved. This CDR3 has 13 residues. V was pared by 3 bases and J by 5 bases, with 7 bases between. CDR1 MGHDK and CDR2 SYGVNS come from the germline V gene. CDR3 DNA: TGTGCCAGCAGTGAGGCCGGAACCGGGGAGCTGTTTTTT. Its protein product is CASSEAGTGELFF.

This clonotype was recorded a few times. This chain links TRBV3-1 with TRBJ2-5; no clear D gene. Germline V gene sequence: CDR1 LGHDT, CDR2 YNNKEL (reference sequence). The ends were cut back, 3 bases at V and 1 base at J, with 12 bases in the middle. The CDR3 contains 15 residues. CDR3 sequence (DNA): TGTGCCAGCAGCCAGAAGAAGGCAGCCCAAGAGACCCAGTACTTC. Amino acid sequence: CASSQKKAAQETQYF.

This clonotype was observed at least ten times. This rearrangement joins TRBV12-5 to TRBJ1-3; the match to TRBD1 covers 8 bases. Trimming cost V 6 bases and J 2 bases; bases outside gene matches: 15. This CDR3 contains 18 residues. Germline CDR1 reads LGHNT; CDR2 reads FRNRAP. The DNA for the CDR3 is TGTGCTAGTGGCCAAGGACAGGGATTATTTAAAACTGGAAACACCATATATTTT. Translated, it gives CASGQGQGLFKTGNTIYF.

The rearrangement uses TRBV19 and TRBJ1-2; 7 nucleotides line up with TRBD1. CDR3 size: 15 residues. Germline V gene sequence: CDR1 LNHDA, CDR2 SQIVND (reference sequence). With V trimmed by 2 bases and J by 4 bases, 7 bases remained unmatched. Here the CDR3 DNA reads TGTGCCAGTAGTATAATAATGGGACAGACCTATGGCTACACCTTC. Encoded protein: CASSIIMGQTYGYTF.